This TCR beta chain is from a study of cytomegalovirus exposure and HLA in healthy donors. Study in general: A subsequent analysis stated that the approximately 120 validation repertoires were run on the same platform as the 550 to 750 first-cohort repertoires.

The CDR3 spans 19 residues. Germline CDR1 and CDR2: SGDLS and YYNGEE. V was cut by 3 bases and J by 7 bases, with 31 bases left in between. Details on this clone: Its antigen is as yet unknown.

Sequencing used immunoSEQ multiplex PCR; TCRdb keeps in-frame clones, though not all of them. The sample shows approximately 180,000 clones, 86% of them seen only once. General study points: The study listed approximately 160 cytomegalovirus-associated TCR beta chains.

This chain connects TRBV9 to TRBJ1-2, with a possible D match to TRBD1 (5 bases). The specimen sequenced was PBMCs. The TCR originated in a woman in her late teens or twenties in good health and CMV-seronegative. The CDR3 region has the DNA TGTGCCAGCAGCGCGGGACTCCGCGGGGCGATCCTTTCCCCGGGTGGCTACACCTTC. Amino acid sequence: CASSAGLRGAILSPGGYTF.